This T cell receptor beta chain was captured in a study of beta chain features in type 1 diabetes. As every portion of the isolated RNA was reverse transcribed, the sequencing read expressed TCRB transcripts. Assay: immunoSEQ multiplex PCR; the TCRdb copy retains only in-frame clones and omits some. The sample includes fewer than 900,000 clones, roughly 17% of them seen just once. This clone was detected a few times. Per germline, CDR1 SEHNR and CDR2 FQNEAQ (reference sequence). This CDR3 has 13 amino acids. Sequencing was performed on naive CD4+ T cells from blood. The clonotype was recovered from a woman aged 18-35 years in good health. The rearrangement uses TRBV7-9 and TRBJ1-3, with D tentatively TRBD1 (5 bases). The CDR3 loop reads CTLGKGPGNTIYF. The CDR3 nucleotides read TGTACCCTCGGAAAGGGGCCTGGAAACACCATATATTTT.